This TCR beta chain was retrieved from a study of post-analysis software for immune sequencing data. The CDR3 spans 17 residues. Losses at the gene ends were 1 base for V and 4 bases for J; bases not matched to a gene: 10. CDR1 is DFQATT, CDR2 SNEGSKA, per germline (reference sequence). Turning to this clonotype: Its antigen is currently unknown.

Unique molecular identifiers were present in the TCR beta cDNA libraries. Using its own MiXCR run on the PCR reads, TCRdb lists one record per CDR3 protein. In the table there are some 890,000 distinct CDR3 sequences, approximately 53% of which are singletons. Study-wide points: Included in a set of roughly five TRBV segments more frequent in patients than controls were TRBV5-6, TRBV5-1 and TRBV20-1.

The sequence was obtained from a girl aged 10 to 17 with multiple sclerosis. What was sequenced was blood. The rearrangement links TRBV20-1 to TRBJ2-1; the match to TRBD2 covers 10 bases. The CDR3 is CSARVGLAGVSYNEQFF. Written as DNA, the CDR3 is TGCAGTGCTAGAGTCGGCCTAGCGGGAGTGTCGTACAATGAGCAGTTCTTC.